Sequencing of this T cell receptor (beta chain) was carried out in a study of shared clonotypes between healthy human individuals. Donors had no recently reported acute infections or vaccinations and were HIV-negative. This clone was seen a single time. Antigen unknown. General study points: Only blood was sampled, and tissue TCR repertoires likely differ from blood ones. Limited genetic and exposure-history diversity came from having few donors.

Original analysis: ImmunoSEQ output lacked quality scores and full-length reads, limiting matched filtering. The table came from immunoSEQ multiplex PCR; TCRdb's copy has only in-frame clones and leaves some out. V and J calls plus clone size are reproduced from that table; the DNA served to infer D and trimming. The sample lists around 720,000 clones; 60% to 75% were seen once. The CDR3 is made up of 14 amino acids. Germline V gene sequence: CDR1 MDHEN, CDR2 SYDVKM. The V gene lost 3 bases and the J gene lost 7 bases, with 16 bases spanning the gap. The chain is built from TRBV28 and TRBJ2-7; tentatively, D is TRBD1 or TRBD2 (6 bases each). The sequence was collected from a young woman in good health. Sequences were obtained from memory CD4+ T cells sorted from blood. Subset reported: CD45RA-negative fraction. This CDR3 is CASSFPGAMGEQYF. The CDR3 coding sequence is TGTGCCAGCAGTTTCCCGGGGGCGATGGGGGAGCAGTACTTC.